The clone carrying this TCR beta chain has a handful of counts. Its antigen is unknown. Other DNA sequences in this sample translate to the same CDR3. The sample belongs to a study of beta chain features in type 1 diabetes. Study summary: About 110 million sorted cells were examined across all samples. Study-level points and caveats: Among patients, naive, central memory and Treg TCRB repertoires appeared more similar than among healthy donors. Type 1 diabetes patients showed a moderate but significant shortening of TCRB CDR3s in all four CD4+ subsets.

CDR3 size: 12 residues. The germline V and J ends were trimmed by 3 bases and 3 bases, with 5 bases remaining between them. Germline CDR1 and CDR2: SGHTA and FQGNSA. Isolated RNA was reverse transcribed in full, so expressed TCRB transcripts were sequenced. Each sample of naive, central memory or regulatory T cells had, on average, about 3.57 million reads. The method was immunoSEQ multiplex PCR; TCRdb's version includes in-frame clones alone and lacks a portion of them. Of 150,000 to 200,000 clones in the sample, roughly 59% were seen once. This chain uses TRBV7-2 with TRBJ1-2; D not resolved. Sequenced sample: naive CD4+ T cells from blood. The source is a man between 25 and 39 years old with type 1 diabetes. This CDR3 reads CASSLDHYGYTF. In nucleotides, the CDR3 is TGTGCCAGCAGCTTGGACCACTATGGCTACACCTTC.